This T cell receptor (beta chain) was identified during a study of blood T cell repertoires in COVID-19. Study as a whole: Specimens from acute and convalescent COVID-19 originated in the United States, Italy and Spain. The cDNA or gDNA used as material had been derived from T cells, B-cell-depleted T cells, or PBMCs.

Under the authors' procedure: Amplifying reference gene primers gave estimates of nucleated cell counts. Assay used: immunoSEQ multiplex PCR; TCRdb lists only in-frame clones, some missing. Clone size and the V and J calls come from that table; the DNA yielded D and trimming. In the table there are approximately 230,000 clones, roughly 87% of which are singletons. The sequence derives from a young man with active or convalescent COVID-19. Sequencing was done on a sample of peripheral blood.

The CDR3 region has the DNA TGTGCCAGCAGCTTGGAGATGGTGGGGGCAGGTAATGAGCAGTTCTTC. Protein sequence: CASSLEMVGAGNEQFF. This sequence joins TRBV5-4 and TRBJ2-1, with D possibly TRBD1 on 6 matching bases. Germline V gene lookup returns CDR1 SGHNT and CDR2 YYREEE (reference sequence). The germline V and J ends were trimmed by 0 bases and 7 bases, with 17 bases remaining between them. This CDR3 comprises 16 residues.